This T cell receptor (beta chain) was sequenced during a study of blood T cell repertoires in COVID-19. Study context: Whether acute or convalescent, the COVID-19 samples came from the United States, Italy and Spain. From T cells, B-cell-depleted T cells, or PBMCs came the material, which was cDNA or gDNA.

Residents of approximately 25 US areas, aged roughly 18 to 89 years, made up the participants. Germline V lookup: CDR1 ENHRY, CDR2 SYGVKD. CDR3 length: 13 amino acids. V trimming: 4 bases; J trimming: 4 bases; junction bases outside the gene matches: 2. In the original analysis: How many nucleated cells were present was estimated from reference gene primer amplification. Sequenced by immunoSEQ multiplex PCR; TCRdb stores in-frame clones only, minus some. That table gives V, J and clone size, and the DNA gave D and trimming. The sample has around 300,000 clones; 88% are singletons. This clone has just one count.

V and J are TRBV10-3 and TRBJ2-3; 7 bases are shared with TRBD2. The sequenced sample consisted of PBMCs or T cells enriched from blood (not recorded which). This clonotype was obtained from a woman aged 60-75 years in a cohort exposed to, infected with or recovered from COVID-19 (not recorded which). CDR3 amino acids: CAISGTSADTQYF. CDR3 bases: TGTGCCATCAGTGGCACTAGCGCAGATACGCAGTATTTT.